This is a list of T cell receptor beta chains from one sample in a study of T cells in Graves' hyperthyroidism and ophthalmopathy. TCRdb reprocessed the multiplex PCR reads via MiXCR and lists one record per CDR3 protein. Of about 740,000 distinct CDR3 sequences listed, 14% were seen once; the top ten hold approximately 10%. Sequenced input: blood. The receptors derive from a woman aged 18-35 years with Graves' hyperthyroidism. The conserved cysteine and the conserved F or W are not part of the CDR3 here. The order of the fields is CDR3 protein, J gene, V gene.

CDR3aa: ASSLRGIAGGPSTDTQY; j_gene: TRBJ2-3; v_gene: TRBV7-9
CDR3aa: SVEDYRLAGANEQF; j_gene: TRBJ2-1; v_gene: TRBV29-1
CDR3aa: SARGNVYGSSYNEQF; j_gene: TRBJ2-1; v_gene: TRBV20-1
CDR3aa: ASSSGTVLSGEKLF; j_gene: TRBJ1-4; v_gene: TRBV5-8
CDR3aa: SVVVGTDTQY; j_gene: TRBJ2-3; v_gene: TRBV29-1
CDR3aa: ASSLQREGPGETQY; j_gene: TRBJ2-5; v_gene: TRBV7-9
CDR3aa: ASSLEGDTYNEQF; j_gene: TRBJ2-1; v_gene: TRBV4-3
CDR3aa: ASSHQTGSGTDTQY; j_gene: TRBJ2-3; v_gene: TRBV4-1
CDR3aa: ASRSGTIAWDEQF; j_gene: TRBJ2-1; v_gene: TRBV7-8
CDR3aa: ASSLVPGTLQETQY; j_gene: TRBJ2-5; v_gene: TRBV5-1
CDR3aa: ASRPSLTSYEQY; j_gene: TRBJ2-7; v_gene: TRBV2
CDR3aa: ASSRTDNEQF; j_gene: TRBJ2-1; v_gene: TRBV3-1
CDR3aa: ASSYGAGGHTGELF; j_gene: TRBJ2-2; v_gene: TRBV6-1
CDR3aa: ASSSPGQDGELF; j_gene: TRBJ2-2; v_gene: TRBV12-3/TRBV12-4
CDR3aa: ASSLQGQGYQPQH; j_gene: TRBJ1-5; v_gene: TRBV27
CDR3aa: SVLGSTDTQY; j_gene: TRBJ2-3; v_gene: TRBV29-1
CDR3aa: SASVGSGQETQY; j_gene: TRBJ2-5; v_gene: TRBV20-1
CDR3aa: SASQGGGPSGSSSSSYEQY; j_gene: TRBJ2-7; v_gene: TRBV20-1
CDR3aa: SVDALQGAYT; j_gene: TRBJ1-2; v_gene: TRBV29-1
CDR3aa: ASSSPVGGGTSGANVLT; j_gene: TRBJ2-6; v_gene: TRBV5-1
CDR3aa: ASSTRQGVATEAF; j_gene: TRBJ1-1; v_gene: TRBV5-8
CDR3aa: AWSVSANTGELF; j_gene: TRBJ2-2; v_gene: TRBV30
CDR3aa: ASSARGGNTGELF; j_gene: TRBJ2-2; v_gene: TRBV11-3
CDR3aa: ASSPPLRADAQY; j_gene: TRBJ2-3; v_gene: TRBV12-3/TRBV12-4
CDR3aa: ASSYFSRLAGAPAAYNEQY; j_gene: TRBJ2-7; v_gene: TRBV6-2/TRBV6-3
CDR3aa: ASSADGASGEQY; j_gene: TRBJ2-7; v_gene: TRBV7-9
CDR3aa: ATSDPAPGTGLETQY; j_gene: TRBJ2-5; v_gene: TRBV24-1
CDR3aa: ASSLAIGPVETQY; j_gene: TRBJ2-5; v_gene: TRBV18
CDR3aa: ASSSLNLFSGTTIRDTGELF; j_gene: TRBJ2-2; v_gene: TRBV6-1
CDR3aa: ASSLTLPGGQPQH; j_gene: TRBJ1-5; v_gene: TRBV19
CDR3aa: ASTLAGEEQF; j_gene: TRBJ2-1; v_gene: TRBV2
CDR3aa: ASSLGPRTSGKIAKNIQY; j_gene: TRBJ2-4; v_gene: TRBV7-8
CDR3aa: ASSYFGGATYEQY; j_gene: TRBJ2-7; v_gene: TRBV6-2/TRBV6-3
CDR3aa: SARDPLSGVGSYNEQF; j_gene: TRBJ2-1; v_gene: TRBV20-1
CDR3aa: ASSQYRSYNEQF; j_gene: TRBJ2-1; v_gene: TRBV7-2
CDR3aa: SALGGVSTDTQY; j_gene: TRBJ2-3; v_gene: TRBV20-1
CDR3aa: ASSRVGGVGMNTEAF; j_gene: TRBJ1-1; v_gene: TRBV7-6
CDR3aa: ASSSAPGTSGYNEQF; j_gene: TRBJ2-1; v_gene: TRBV7-3
CDR3aa: ASSPEGAGTGELF; j_gene: TRBJ2-2; v_gene: TRBV6-4
CDR3aa: ASSRPGTGFDGYT; j_gene: TRBJ1-2; v_gene: TRBV14
CDR3aa: ASSFSLAQETQY; j_gene: TRBJ2-5; v_gene: TRBV7-2
CDR3aa: ASSLRGWTGGHEQF; j_gene: TRBJ2-1; v_gene: TRBV27
CDR3aa: ASSLVAISTDTQY; j_gene: TRBJ2-3; v_gene: TRBV5-1
CDR3aa: ASSFRTDTVTGELF; j_gene: TRBJ2-2; v_gene: TRBV12-3/TRBV12-4
CDR3aa: ASRFDFRGHNYEDTGELF; j_gene: TRBJ2-2; v_gene: TRBV6-1
CDR3aa: ASSARTDYNEQF; j_gene: TRBJ2-1; v_gene: TRBV7-2
CDR3aa: ASSPIGRGNYGYT; j_gene: TRBJ1-2; v_gene: TRBV4-1
CDR3aa: ASSGRAGVAGHLAYNEQF; j_gene: TRBJ2-1; v_gene: TRBV6-1
CDR3aa: ASRRGLAGFSYNEQF; j_gene: TRBJ2-1; v_gene: TRBV11-2
CDR3aa: ASSLPEGENGTEAF; j_gene: TRBJ1-1; v_gene: TRBV7-9
CDR3aa: AWSVLDEQF; j_gene: TRBJ2-1; v_gene: TRBV30
CDR3aa: ASKFAGGPKEQF; j_gene: TRBJ2-1; v_gene: TRBV3-1
CDR3aa: ASIPVQGGRPAATNEKLF; j_gene: TRBJ1-4; v_gene: TRBV28
CDR3aa: ASSRNPGGREQF; j_gene: TRBJ2-1; v_gene: TRBV19
CDR3aa: ASSERGPPYEQY; j_gene: TRBJ2-7; v_gene: TRBV10-1